The following is a T cell receptor beta chain sequence with its context. CDR1 and CDR2 from the germline V gene are KGHSH and LQKENI. The trim removed 3 bases at V and 14 bases at J, leaving 14 bases unmatched. CDR3 size: 14 residues. Using immunoSEQ multiplex PCR, the repertoire was profiled, and TCRdb retains in-frame clones only, with some absent. The table shows about 140,000 clones, with 84% occurring only once. These data are taken from a study of blood T cell repertoires in COVID-19. The receptor was derived from a human donor in a cohort sampled during active COVID-19. The sequenced sample was peripheral blood. V gene TRBV18 combines with J gene TRBJ2-3; 7 nucleotides match TRBD1. The CDR3 spells CASSPQRGYAGGYF. In DNA, the CDR3 is TGTGCCAGCTCACCTCAGAGGGGATACGCAGGGGGGTATTTT.